This T cell receptor (beta chain) was observed in a study of cytomegalovirus exposure and HLA in healthy donors. Study summary: Of 350 to 400 genotyped donors, 80% to 85% grouped in the Caucasian-associated ancestry cluster. Study-wide points: A reported reduction in N-insertions relative to the 666-donor mean was seen in an Asian-associated ancestry cluster in a later analysis.

Both 60 Vbeta primers and 13 Jbeta primers went into the PCR. Libraries were prepared by immunoSEQ multiplex PCR; TCRdb keeps only in-frame clonotypes and omits some of them. In the table there are about 62,000 clones, under 80% of which are singletons. This clone has just a few counts. As yet, its antigen is unknown. The receptor was derived from a woman aged 30 to 39 in good health and CMV-seronegative. The sample consisted of PBMCs.

The CDR3 loop is CASSPLDRGINQPQHF. CDR3 in DNA: TGTGCCAGCTCACCACTGGACAGGGGTATCAATCAGCCCCAGCATTTT. The chain employs TRBV18 and TRBJ1-5; 9 bases are a match to TRBD1. The length of the CDR3 is 16 residues. The ends lost 1 base at V and 3 bases at J; junction bases unmatched: 4. Germline-derived CDR1 and CDR2 are KGHSH and LQKENI.